This TCR beta chain is from a study of blood T cell repertoires in COVID-19. Repertoires were generated with immunoSEQ multiplex PCR, while TCRdb's copy carries only in-frame clones and drops some. Among fewer than 250,000 clones, around four fifths were seen once, and the ten largest hold over 9.5%. In this sample, this clone turned up a few times. CDR1 and CDR2 from the germline V gene are SGHNT and YYREEE (reference sequence). V was clipped by 7 bases and J by 3 bases, with 19 bases between them. The CDR3 has 15 residues. The chain combines TRBV5-4 with TRBJ1-1; TRBD1 might be the D (5 bases). Material for sequencing was peripheral blood. This TCR was recovered from a woman of 80 years or more with COVID-19, enrolled during active disease. CDR3 protein: CASRIGGAKDTEAFF. CDR3 nucleotides: TGTGCCAGCCGTATAGGAGGGGCGAAGGACACTGAAGCTTTCTTT.